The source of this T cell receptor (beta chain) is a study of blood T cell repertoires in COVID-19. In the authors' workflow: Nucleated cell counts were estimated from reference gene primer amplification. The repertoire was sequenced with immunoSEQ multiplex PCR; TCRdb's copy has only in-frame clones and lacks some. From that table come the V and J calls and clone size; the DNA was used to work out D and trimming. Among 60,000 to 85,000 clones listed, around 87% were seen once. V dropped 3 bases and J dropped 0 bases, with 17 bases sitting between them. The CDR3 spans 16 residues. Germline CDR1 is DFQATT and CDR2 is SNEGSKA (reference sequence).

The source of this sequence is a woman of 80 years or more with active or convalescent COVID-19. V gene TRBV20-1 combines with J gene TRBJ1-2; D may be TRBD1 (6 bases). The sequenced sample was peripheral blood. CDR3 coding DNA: TGCAGTGCTAGTTATGGGGCAGGGGCAGCTAACTATGGCTACACCTTC. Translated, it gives CSASYGAGAANYGYTF.